This TCR beta chain was sequenced during a study of graft-versus-host responses after intestinal transplantation. Study-level results: GvH clones were found in recipient marrow; some appeared first in ileum or blood.

Details on this clone: Its specificity is unknown.

Data came from immunoSEQ multiplex PCR; TCRdb stores just in-frame clones and leaves some out. The sample carries about 100,000 clones, over 75% recorded once. Here the sequenced sample was unstimulated CD4+ T cells sorted from spleen or lymph node cells, taken before transplant. The sequence was collected from a human donor who was the organ donor for an intestinal transplant.

DNA of the CDR3: TGTGCCAGCGTGGGACTAGCGGACTACGAGCAGTACTTC. As protein: CASVGLADYEQYF. The chain joins TRBV27 to TRBJ2-7; 11 positions agree with TRBD2. Unmatched junction bases numbered 3, after V lost 8 bases and J lost 3 bases. The CDR3 is 13 amino acids. The germline V gene has CDR1 MNHEY and CDR2 SMNVEV (reference sequence).